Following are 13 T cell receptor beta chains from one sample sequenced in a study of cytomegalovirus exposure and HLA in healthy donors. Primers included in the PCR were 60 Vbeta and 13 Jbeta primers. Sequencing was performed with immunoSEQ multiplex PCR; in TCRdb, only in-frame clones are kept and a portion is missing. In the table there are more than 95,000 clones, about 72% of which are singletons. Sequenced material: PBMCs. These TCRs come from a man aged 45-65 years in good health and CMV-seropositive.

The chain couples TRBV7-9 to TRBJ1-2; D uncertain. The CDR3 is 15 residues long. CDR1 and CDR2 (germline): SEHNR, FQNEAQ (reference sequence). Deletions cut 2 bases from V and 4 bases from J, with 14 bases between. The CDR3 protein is CASSLQTDGFYGYTF. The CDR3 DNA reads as TGTGCCAGCAGCTTACAGACCGACGGGTTCTATGGCTACACCTTC.

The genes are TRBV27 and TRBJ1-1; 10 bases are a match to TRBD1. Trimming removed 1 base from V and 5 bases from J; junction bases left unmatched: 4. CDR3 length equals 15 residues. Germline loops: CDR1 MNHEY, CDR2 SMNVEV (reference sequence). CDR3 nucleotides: TGTGCCAGCAGTTTATTTCCGGGACAGGGGACTGAAGCTTTCTTT. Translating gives CASSLFPGQGTEAFF.

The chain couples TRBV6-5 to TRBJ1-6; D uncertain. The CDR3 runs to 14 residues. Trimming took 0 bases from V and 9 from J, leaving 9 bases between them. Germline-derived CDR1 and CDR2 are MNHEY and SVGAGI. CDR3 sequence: CASSYSKPGSPLHF. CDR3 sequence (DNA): TGTGCCAGCAGTTACTCAAAACCCGGTTCACCCCTCCACTTT.

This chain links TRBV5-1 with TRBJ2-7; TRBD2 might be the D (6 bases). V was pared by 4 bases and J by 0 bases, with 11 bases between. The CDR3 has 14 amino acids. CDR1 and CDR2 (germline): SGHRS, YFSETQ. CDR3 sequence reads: CASSMGLSSYEQYF. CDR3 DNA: TGCGCCAGCAGCATGGGACTCAGCTCCTACGAGCAGTACTTC.

For the CDR3, the DNA is TGTGCCAGCAGCCGATGGACAGGGCCCGGTGGCTACACCTTC. It yields the protein CASSRWTGPGGYTF. This chain links TRBV6-5 with TRBJ1-2, with 8 bases fitting TRBD1. CDR3 length: 14 residues. V dropped 6 bases and J dropped 7; count of bases not matched to a gene: 10. Germline loops: CDR1 MNHEY, CDR2 SVGAGI.

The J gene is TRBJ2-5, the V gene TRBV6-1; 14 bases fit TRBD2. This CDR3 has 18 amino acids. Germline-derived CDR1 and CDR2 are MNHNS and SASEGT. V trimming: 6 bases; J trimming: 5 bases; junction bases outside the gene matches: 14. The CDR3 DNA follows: TGTGCCAGCAGCGAATTCAGACTAGCGGGAGGGAGTAGGGAGACCCAGTACTTC. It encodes CASSEFRLAGGSRETQYF.

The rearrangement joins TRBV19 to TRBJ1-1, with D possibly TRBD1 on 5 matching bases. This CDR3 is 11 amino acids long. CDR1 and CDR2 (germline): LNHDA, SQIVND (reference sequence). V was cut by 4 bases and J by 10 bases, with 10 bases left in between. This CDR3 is CASSTGLGAFF. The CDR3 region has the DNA TGTGCCAGTAGTACAGGGCTTGGAGCTTTCTTT.

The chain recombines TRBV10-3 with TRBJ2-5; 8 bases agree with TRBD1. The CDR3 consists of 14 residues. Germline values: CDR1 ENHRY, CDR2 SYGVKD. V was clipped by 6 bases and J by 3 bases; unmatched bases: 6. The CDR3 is CAIRHSTGEETQYF. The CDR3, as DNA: TGTGCCATCAGGCACTCGACAGGGGAAGAGACCCAGTACTTC.

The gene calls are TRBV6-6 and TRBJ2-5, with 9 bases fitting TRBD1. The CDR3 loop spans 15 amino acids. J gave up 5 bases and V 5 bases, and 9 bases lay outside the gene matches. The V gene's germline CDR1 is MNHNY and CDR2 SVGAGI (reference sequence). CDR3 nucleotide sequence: TGTGCCAGCAGTACCTCTACAGGGGGCGAGGAGACCCAGTACTTC. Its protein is CASSTSTGGEETQYF.

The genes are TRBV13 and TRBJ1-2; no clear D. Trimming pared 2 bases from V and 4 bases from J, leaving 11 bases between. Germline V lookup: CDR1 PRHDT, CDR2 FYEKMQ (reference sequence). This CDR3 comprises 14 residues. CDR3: CASSLRGTSYGYTF. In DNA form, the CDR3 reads TGTGCCAGCAGCTTACGGGGTACTAGCTATGGCTACACCTTC.

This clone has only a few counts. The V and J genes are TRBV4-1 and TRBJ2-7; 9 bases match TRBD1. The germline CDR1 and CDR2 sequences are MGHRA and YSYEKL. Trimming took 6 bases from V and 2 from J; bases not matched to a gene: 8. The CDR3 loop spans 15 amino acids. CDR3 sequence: CASSHGTGYAYEQYF. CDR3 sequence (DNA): TGCGCCAGCAGTCATGGGACAGGGTACGCCTACGAGCAGTACTTC.

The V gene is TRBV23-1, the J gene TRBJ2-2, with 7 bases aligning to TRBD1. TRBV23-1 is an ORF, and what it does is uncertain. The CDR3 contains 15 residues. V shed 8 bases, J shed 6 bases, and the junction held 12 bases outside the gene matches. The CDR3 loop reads CASRYDRDSAGELFF. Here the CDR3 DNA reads TGCGCCAGCCGCTATGACAGGGATTCGGCCGGGGAGCTGTTTTTT.

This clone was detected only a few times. The CDR3 DNA sequence: TGTGCCAGCAGTACGGGAGGGCTCCCTTATGGCTACACCTTC. This gives the protein CASSTGGLPYGYTF. The genes are TRBV6-5 and TRBJ1-2; no firm D call. The CDR3 spans 14 residues. CDR1 and CDR2 (germline): MNHEY, SVGAGI. Trimming left V 5 bases short and J 5 bases short, with 15 bases between.